This T cell receptor (beta chain) is from a study of CD8 T cells in ankylosing spondylitis. The germline V gene has CDR1 DFQATT and CDR2 SNEGSKA (reference sequence). The CDR3 runs to 14 residues. With 6 bases removed from V and 0 bases from J, the gap between germline ends came to 15 bases. Whole-study results and caveats: Seemingly distinctive of ankylosing spondylitis blood was a TCR beta motif formed by eight highly homologous variants.

Regarding this clonotype: What it binds is unknown.

Via MiXCR, TCRdb re-called the 5' RACE reads, giving one row per CDR3 protein. The sample comprises 400,000 to 450,000 distinct CDR3 sequences, 15% to 20% of which are singletons, and approximately 1% rests with the top ten. The V gene is TRBV20-1, the J gene TRBJ2-7; tentatively, D is TRBD1 or TRBD2 (5 bases each). This receptor was identified in a male donor with ankylosing spondylitis. Sequencing was done on a sample of blood, either unsorted or a sorted T cell fraction (not recorded which). Here the CDR3 reads CSATVGTISYEQYF. CDR3 DNA sequence: TGCAGTGCAACTGTTGGGACGATCTCCTACGAGCAGTACTTC.